This TCR beta chain was sequenced in a study of T cell responses to AZD1222 COVID-19 vaccine (dated by TCRdb to 2020 to 2023). As for the study more broadly: Because spike-specific TCR depth and breadth did not differ between the two schedules, AZD1222 recipients who got a second dose at roughly 4 weeks were pooled with those who got a second dose at roughly 12 weeks. A total of more than 230 trial participants underwent TCR sequencing, of whom more than 200 had received two doses of AZD1222 and some 26 had received two doses of the MenACWY control vaccine. Trial participants were enrolled by age into subgroups of 18-55, 56-69 and 70-plus years, and approximately 150, 30 and 60 TCR-sequenced participants, respectively, were included in these subgroups. Summary of the overall study and its limitations: Vaccine-associated CD4 TCRs spanned the whole spike protein, with dominant responses in regions 160-218 and 743-854. Participants were mostly white British and included more females than males, and it was suggested by the authors that clonal diversity may have been underestimated. After two AZD1222 doses, both the breadth and the depth of spike-specific TCRs were significantly higher than at day 0 and than in MenACWY recipients. In the small 56-69-year group, the increase in depth fell short of significance, most likely because of low power. No day 14 peak-response samples were available, so repertoires were characterized only after the peak T cell response. Nearly half of unique spike-specific TCRs reportedly recognized epitopes outside regions mutated in the B.1.351 and B.1.1.7 variants. Conclusions about previously exposed vaccinees are limited, since just 5 or 6 AZD1222 recipients were seropositive for SARS-CoV-2 at baseline.

The CDR3 runs 15 residues from the cysteine to the phenylalanine. Solely the CDR3 DNA is kept, with 45 bases framed from the first base. Trimming removed 5 bases from V and 5 bases from J; the gene matches leave 6 bases unexplained. The germline V gene yields KGHSH for CDR1 and LQKENI for CDR2. In the paper's terms, the time point label means: baseline before first vaccination. The vaccinee samples were drawn from two UK trials, COV001 and COV002, one of which was a single-blind randomized controlled phase 2/3 trial testing AZD1222 (ChAdOx1 nCoV-19) in healthy adults. Trial participant PBMC samples were collected at day 0 and day 28 after the second dose for TCRbeta chain sequencing. Notes on this clone: Its antigen has not been determined. Base qualities are missing; no much larger clone stands one base away.

The CDR3 regions of human TCRbeta chains were analyzed by immunosequencing. As for the authors' bioinformatics: TCRs in the repertoires were compared against a reference library of SARS-CoV-2-specific TCRs that had been generated with the MIRA antigen-specificity platform. Breadth was defined as the fraction of unique TCRs that were SARS-CoV-2-associated, and depth was defined as the fraction of total T cells that were SARS-CoV-2-associated. Using the MIRA data, each spike-specific TCR was assigned both to the spike region to which the TCR was reactive and to a CD4 or CD8 class. Log10-transformed breadth and depth values were compared by one-way ANOVA with Sidak's multiple comparisons tests. TCRdb's version of the immuneACCESS table is confined to in-frame rearrangements and falls short of the full clone set. An unresolved V gene accounts for under half of the shortfall where checked; the remainder is of unknown origin. Clone size and the V and J calls come from that table; the DNA yielded D and trimming. For this sample there are more than 150,000 clones; almost 95% appear just once. Roughly a tenth of the sample belongs to the ten largest clones.

The sequence derives from an adult in good health. The chain is made from TRBV18 and TRBJ2-7, with 13 junctional bases fitting TRBD2. The specimen comprised peripheral blood, sampled on day 0 of AZD1222 vaccination. The CDR3 in this case is CASSGTSGMGNEQYF. The DNA sequence is TGTGCCAGCTCAGGGACTAGCGGGATGGGGAACGAGCAGTACTTC.